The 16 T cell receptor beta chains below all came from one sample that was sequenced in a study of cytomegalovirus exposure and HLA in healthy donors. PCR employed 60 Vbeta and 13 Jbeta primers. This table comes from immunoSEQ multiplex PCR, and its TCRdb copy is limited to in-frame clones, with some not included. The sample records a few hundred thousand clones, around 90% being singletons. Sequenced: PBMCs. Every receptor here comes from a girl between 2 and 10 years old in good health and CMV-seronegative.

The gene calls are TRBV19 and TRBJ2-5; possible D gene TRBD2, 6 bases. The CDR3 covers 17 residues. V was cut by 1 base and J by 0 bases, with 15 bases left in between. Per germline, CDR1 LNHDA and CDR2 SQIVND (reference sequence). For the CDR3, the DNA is TGTGCCAGTAGTATAGGAAGCAGCGGGTGGTACCAAGAGACCCAGTACTTC. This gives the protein CASSIGSSGWYQETQYF.

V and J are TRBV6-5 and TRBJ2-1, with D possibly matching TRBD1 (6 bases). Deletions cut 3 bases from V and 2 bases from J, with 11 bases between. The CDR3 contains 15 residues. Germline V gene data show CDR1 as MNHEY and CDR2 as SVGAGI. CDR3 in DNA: TGTGCCAGCAGTTATTTGGGACAAACCTACAATGAGCAGTTCTTC. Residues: CASSYLGQTYNEQFF.

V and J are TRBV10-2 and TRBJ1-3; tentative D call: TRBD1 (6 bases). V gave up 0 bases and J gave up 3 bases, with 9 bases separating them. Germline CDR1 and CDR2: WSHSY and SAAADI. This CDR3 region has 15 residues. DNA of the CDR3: TGCGCCAGCAGTGAGTCCCAGGGGAGTGGAAACACCATATATTTT. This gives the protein CASSESQGSGNTIYF.

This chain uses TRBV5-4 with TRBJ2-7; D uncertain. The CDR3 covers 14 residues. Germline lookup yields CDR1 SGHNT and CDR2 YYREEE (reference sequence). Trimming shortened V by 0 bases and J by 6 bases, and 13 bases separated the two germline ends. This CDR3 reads CASSLDSPSGEQYF. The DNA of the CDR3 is TGTGCCAGCAGCTTGGACTCCCCCTCGGGCGAGCAGTACTTC.

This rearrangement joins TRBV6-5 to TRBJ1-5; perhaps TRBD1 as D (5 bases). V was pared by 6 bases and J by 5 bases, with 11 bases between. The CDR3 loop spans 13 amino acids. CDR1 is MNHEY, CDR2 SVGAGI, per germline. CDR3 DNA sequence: TGTGCCAGCAGCCCCGGGGGGTATCAGCCCCAGCATTTT. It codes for CASSPGGYQPQHF.

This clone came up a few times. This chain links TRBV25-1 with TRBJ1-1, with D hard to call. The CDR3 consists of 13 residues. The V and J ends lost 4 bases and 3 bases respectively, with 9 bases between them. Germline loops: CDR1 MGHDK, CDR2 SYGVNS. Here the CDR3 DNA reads TGTGCCAGCAGTGCGTCAGGTTACACTGAAGCTTTCTTT. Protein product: CASSASGYTEAFF.

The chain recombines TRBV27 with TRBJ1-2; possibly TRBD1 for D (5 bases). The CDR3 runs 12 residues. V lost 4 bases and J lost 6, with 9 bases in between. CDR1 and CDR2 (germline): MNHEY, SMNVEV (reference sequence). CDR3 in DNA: TGTGCCAGCAGTTCTACAGGCGATGGCTACACCTTC. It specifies CASSSTGDGYTF.

The CDR3 protein is CAISESPAGETQYF. The CDR3 bases are TGTGCCATCAGTGAGTCGCCTGCGGGGGAGACCCAGTACTTC. The chain has TRBV10-3 and TRBJ2-5; D might be TRBD2 (6 bases). The CDR3 loop spans 14 amino acids. CDR1 and CDR2 from the germline V gene are ENHRY and SYGVKD. Deletions cut 0 bases from V and 5 bases from J, with 10 bases between.

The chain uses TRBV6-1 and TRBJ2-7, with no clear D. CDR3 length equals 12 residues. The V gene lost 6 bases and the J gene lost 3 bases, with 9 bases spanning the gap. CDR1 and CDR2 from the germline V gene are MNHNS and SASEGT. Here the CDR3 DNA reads TGTGCCAGCAGCCCTCGGTACTACGAGCAGTACTTC. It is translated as CASSPRYYEQYF.

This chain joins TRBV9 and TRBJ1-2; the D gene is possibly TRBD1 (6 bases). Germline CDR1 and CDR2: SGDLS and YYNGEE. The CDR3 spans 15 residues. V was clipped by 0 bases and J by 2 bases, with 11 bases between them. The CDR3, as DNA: TGTGCCAGCAGCGTAGTGGACAGCCGGAACTATGGCTACACCTTC. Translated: CASSVVDSRNYGYTF.

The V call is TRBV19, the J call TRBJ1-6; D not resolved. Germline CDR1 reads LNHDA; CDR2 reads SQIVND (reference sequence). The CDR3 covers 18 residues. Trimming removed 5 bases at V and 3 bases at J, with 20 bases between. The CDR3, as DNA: TGTGCCAGTAGTTTCCTCCGGGTCCCAAACGGCTATAATTCACCCCTCCACTTT. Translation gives CASSFLRVPNGYNSPLHF.

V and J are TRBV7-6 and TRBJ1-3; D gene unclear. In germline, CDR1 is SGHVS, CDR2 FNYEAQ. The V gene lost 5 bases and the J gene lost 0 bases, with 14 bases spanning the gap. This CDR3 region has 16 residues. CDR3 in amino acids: CASSLRSEGSGNTIYF. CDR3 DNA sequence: TGTGCCAGCAGCCTCCGCAGCGAGGGCTCTGGAAACACCATATATTTT.

The CDR3: CASSLNPTPRYEQYF. The CDR3 nucleotides read TGTGCCAGCAGCTTAAACCCTACCCCACGGTACGAGCAGTACTTC. The chain employs TRBV7-2 and TRBJ2-7; no clear D gene. Germline V gives CDR1 SGHTA, CDR2 FQGNSA. The ends were cut back, 2 bases at V and 4 bases at J, with 15 bases in the middle. This CDR3 is built from 15 residues.

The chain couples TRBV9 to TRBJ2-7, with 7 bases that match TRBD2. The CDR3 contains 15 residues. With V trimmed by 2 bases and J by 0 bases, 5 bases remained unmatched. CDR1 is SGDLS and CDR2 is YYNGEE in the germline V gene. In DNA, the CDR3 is TGTGCCAGCAGCGTGGGGGGGGACGACTCCTACGAGCAGTACTTC. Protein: CASSVGGDDSYEQYF.

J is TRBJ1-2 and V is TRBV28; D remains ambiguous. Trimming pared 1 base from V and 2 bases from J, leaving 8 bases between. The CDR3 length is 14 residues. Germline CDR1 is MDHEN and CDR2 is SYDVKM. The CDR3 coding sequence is TGTGCCAGCAGTTTATACAGTATCAACTATGGCTACACCTTC. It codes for CASSLYSINYGYTF.

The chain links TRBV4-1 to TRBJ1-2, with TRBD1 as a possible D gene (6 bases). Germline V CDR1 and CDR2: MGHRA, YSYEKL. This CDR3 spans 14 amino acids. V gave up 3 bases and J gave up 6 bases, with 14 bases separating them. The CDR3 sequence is CASSHETGKDGYTF. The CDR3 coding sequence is TGCGCCAGCAGCCACGAAACAGGGAAGGATGGCTACACCTTC.